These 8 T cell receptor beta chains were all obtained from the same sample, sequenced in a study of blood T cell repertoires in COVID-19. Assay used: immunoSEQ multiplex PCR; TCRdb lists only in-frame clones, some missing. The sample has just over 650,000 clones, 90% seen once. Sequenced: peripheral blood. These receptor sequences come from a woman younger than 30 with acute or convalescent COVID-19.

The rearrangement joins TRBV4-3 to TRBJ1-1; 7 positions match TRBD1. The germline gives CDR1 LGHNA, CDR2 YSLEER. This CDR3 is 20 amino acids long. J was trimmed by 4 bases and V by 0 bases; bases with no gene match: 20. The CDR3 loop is CASSQDPSETGQLVGTEAFF. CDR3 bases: TGCGCCAGCAGCCAAGATCCGAGTGAGACAGGGCAGCTGGTTGGCACTGAAGCTTTCTTT.

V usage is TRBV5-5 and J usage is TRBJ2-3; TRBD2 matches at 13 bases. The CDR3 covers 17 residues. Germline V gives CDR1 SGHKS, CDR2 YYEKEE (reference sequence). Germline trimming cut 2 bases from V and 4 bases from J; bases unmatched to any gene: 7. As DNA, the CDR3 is TGTGCCAGCAGCTTCCCGACTAGCGGGGGGTCCCCAGATACGCAGTATTTT. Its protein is CASSFPTSGGSPDTQYF.

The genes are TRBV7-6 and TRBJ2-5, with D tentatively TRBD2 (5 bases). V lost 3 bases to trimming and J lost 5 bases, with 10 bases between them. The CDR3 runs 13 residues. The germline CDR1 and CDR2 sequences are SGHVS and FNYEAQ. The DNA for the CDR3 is TGTGCCAGCAGCTTTTACGGGGTGGAGACCCAGTACTTC. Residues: CASSFYGVETQYF.

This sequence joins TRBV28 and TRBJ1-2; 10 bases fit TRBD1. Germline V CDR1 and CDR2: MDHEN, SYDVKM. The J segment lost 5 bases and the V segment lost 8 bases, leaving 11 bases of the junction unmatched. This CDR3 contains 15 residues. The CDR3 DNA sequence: TGTGCCAGCCTCCCCCCGGGACAGGGGATATATGGCTACACCTTC. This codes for CASLPPGQGIYGYTF.

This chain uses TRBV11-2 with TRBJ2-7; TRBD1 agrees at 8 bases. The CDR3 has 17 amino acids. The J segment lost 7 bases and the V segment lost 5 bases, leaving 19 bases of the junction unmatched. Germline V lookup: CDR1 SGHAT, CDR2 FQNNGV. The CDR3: CASSHLWEPQGAREQYF. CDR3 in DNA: TGTGCCAGCAGCCACCTTTGGGAGCCGCAGGGGGCGAGGGAGCAGTACTTC.

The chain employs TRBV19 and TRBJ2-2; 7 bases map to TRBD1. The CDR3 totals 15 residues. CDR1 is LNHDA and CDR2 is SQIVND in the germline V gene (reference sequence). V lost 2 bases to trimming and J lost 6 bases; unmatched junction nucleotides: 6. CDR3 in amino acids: CASSIIQGIPGELFF. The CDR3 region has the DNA TGTGCCAGTAGTATAATACAGGGGATACCCGGGGAGCTGTTTTTT. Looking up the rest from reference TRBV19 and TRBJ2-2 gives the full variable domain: DGGITQSPKYLFRKEGQNVTLSCEQNLNHDAMYWYRQDPGQGLRLIYYSQIVNDFQKGDIAEGYSVSREKKESFPLTVTSAQKNPTAFYLCASSIIQGIPGELFFGEGSRLTVL.

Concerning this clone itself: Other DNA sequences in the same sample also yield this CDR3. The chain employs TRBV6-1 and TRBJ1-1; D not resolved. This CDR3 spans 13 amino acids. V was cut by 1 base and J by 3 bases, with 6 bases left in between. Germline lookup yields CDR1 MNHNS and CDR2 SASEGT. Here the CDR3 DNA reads TGTGCCAGCAGTGAAGTGCGTTACACTGAAGCTTTCTTT. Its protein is CASSEVRYTEAFF.

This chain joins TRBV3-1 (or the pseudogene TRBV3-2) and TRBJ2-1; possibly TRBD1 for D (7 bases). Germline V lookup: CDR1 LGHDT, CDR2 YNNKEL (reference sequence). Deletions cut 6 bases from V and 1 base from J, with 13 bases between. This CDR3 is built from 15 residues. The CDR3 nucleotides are TGTGCCAGCAGGGATTCAGGGGGGTCCTACAATGAGCAGTTCTTC. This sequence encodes CASRDSGGSYNEQFF.